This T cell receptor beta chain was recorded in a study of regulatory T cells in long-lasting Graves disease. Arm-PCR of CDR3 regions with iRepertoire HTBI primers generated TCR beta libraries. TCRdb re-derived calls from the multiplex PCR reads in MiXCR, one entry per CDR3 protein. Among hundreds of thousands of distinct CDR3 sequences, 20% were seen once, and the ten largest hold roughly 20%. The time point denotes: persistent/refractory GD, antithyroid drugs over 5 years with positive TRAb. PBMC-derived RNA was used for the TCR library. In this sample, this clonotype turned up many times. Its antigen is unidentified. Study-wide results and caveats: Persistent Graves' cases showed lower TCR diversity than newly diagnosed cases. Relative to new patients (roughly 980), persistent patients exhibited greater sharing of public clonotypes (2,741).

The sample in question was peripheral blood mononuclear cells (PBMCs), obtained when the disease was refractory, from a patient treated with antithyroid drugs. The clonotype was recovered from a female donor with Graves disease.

The CDR3 sequence is CASSRTSGITYEQYF. CDR3 in DNA: TGTGCCAGCAGTAGGACTAGCGGGATAACGTACGAGCAGTACTTC. The V and J genes are TRBV27 and TRBJ2-7, with 12 bases aligning to TRBD2. This CDR3 comprises 15 residues. Germline trimming cut 5 bases from V and 4 bases from J; bases unmatched to any gene: 6. Germline lookup yields CDR1 MNHEY and CDR2 SMNVEV (reference sequence).